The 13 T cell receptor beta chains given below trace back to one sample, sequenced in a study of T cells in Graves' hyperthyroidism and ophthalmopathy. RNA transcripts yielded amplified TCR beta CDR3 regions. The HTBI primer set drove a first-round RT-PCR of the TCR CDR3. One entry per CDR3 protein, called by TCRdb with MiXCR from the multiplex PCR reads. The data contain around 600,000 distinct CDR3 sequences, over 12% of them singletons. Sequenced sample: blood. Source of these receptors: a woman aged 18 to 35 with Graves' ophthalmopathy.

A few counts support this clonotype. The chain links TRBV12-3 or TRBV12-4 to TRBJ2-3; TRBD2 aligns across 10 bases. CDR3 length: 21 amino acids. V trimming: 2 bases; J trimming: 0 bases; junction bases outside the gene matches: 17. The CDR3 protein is CASSLRSLWRAGGPSTDTQYF. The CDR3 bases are TGTGCCAGCAGTTTACGAAGCTTGTGGAGAGCGGGGGGGCCTAGCACAGATACGCAGTATTTT.

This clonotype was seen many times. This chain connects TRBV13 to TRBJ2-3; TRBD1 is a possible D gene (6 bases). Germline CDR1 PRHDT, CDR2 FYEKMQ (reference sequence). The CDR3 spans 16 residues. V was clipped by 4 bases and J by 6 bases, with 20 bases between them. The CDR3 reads CASSWTVHRDKDTQYF. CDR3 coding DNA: TGTGCCAGCAGCTGGACAGTCCACCGCGATAAGGATACGCAGTATTTT. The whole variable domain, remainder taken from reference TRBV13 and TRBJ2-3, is AAGVIQSPRHLIKEKRETATLKCYPIPRHDTVYWYQQGPGQDPQFLISFYEKMQSDKGSIPDRFSAQQFSDYHSELNMSSLELGDSALYFCASSWTVHRDKDTQYFGPGTRLTVL.

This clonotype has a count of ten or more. The CDR3 protein is CASSHPSGINTGELFF. CDR3 DNA: TGTGCCAGCAGCCACCCTAGCGGGATAAACACCGGGGAGCTGTTTTTT. This chain connects TRBV3-1 to TRBJ2-2; 9 bases are shared with TRBD2. CDR1 and CDR2 from the germline V gene are LGHDT and YNNKEL (reference sequence). CDR3 length: 16 residues. V lost 3 bases, J lost 2 bases, and 4 bases stayed unmatched.

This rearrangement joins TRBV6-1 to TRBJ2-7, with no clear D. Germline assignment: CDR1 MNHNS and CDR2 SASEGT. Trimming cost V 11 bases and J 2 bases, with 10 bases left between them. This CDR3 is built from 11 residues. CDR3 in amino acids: CASRDAYEQYF. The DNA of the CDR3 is TGTGCCTCTCGCGACGCCTACGAGCAGTACTTC.

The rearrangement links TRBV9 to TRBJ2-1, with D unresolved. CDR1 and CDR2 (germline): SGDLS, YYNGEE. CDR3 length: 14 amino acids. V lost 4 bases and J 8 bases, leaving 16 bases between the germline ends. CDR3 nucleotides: TGTGCCAGCAGCCCGGCAAGCAGCATCCATGAGCAGTTCTTC. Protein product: CASSPASSIHEQFF. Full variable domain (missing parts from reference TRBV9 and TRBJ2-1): DSGVTQTPKHLITATGQRVTLRCSPRSGDLSVYWYQQSLDQGLQFLIQYYNGEERAKGNILERFSAQQFPDLHSELNLSSLELGDSALYFCASSPASSIHEQFFGPGTRLTVL.

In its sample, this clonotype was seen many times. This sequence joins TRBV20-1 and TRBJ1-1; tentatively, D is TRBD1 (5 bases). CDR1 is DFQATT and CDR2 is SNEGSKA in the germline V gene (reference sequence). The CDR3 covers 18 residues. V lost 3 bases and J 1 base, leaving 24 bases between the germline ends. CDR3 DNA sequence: TGCAGTGCTAGTAGAATGTCACAACAGGCGGTGACGAACACTGAAGCTTTCTTT. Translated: CSASRMSQQAVTNTEAFF.

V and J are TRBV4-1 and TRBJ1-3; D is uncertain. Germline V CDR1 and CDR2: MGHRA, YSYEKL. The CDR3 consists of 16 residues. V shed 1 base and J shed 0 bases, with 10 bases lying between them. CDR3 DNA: TGCGCCAGCAGCCAAGTAGGGCCCACCTCTGGAAACACCATATATTTT. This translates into CASSQVGPTSGNTIYF.

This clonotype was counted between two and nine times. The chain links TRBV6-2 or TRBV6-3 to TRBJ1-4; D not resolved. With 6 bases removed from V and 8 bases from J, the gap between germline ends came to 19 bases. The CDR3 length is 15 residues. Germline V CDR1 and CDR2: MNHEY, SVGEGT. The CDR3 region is CASRKVIGGGEKLFF. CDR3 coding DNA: TGTGCCAGCAGAAAGGTGATAGGCGGCGGGGAAAAACTGTTTTTT.

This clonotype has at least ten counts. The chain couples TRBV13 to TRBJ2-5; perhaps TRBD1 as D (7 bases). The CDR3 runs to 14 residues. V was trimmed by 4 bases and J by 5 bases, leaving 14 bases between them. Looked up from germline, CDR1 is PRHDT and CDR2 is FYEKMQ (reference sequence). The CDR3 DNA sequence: TGTGCCAGCAGCTCCAGGGGGGACACGGAGACCCAGTACTTC. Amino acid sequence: CASSSRGDTETQYF.

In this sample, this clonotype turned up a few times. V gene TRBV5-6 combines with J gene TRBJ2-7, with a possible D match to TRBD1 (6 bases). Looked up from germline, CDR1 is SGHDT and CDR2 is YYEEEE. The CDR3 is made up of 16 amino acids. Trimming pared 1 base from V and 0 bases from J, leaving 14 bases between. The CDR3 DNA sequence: TGTGCCAGCAGCTTGTATCAGGGGCGGACCTCCTACGAGCAGTACTTC. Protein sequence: CASSLYQGRTSYEQYF.

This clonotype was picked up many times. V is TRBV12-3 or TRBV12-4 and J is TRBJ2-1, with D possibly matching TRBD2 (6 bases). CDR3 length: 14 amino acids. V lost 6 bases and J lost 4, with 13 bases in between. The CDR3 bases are TGTGCCAGCAGCCTTCCGGGGGTATACAATGAGCAGTTCTTC. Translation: CASSLPGVYNEQFF.

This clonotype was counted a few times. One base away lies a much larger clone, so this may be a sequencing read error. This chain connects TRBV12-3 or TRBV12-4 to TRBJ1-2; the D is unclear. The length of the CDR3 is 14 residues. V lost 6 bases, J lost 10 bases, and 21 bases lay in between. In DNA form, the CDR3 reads TGTGCCAGCAGCCCTCTACTCAGCCTTGATGACTACACCTTC. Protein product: CASSPLLSLDDYTF.

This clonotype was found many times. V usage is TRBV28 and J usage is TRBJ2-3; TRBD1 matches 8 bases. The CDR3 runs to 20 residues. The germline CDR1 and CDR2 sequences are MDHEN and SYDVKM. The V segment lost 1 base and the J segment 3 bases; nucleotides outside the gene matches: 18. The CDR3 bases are TGTGCCAGCAGTTTATCCTGGACCGCCCCGGACAGGGCTGGGACAGATACGCAGTATTTT. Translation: CASSLSWTAPDRAGTDTQYF. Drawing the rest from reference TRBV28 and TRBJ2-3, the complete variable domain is DVKVTQSSRYLVKRTGEKVFLECVQDMDHENMFWYRQDPGLGLRLIYFSYDVKMKEKGDIPEGYSVSREKKERFSLILESASTNQTSMYLCASSLSWTAPDRAGTDTQYFGPGTRLTVL.